A selection of T cell receptor beta chains follows, all from one sample in a study of blood T cell repertoires in COVID-19. Clones were read by immunoSEQ multiplex PCR, and TCRdb kept only the in-frame ones, dropping some. Counted here are 93,000 or so clones, 84% occurring once; the ten biggest clones make up over 10%. What was sequenced was peripheral blood. The receptors come from a human donor in a cohort sampled during active or convalescent COVID-19. Each CDR3 is given with its conserved first and last residue. D genes are given only for firm matches. The size of a clone is reported for some rows only, either as once, few or many, or as a class for expanded clones.

J: TRBJ2-1
D: .
size: .
V: TRBV28
CDR3: CASSLRGSYNEQFF
DNA: TGTGCCAGCAGTTTAAGGGGTTCCTACAATGAGCAGTTCTTC

J: TRBJ2-7
D: .
size: .
V: TRBV5-1
CDR3: CASSLKGRGEYEQYF
DNA: TGCGCCAGCAGCTTGAAGGGCAGGGGGGAATACGAGCAGTACTTC

J: TRBJ2-2
D: .
size: .
V: TRBV3-1/TRBV3-2
CDR3: CASSQDVLGLFRAWNTGELFF
DNA: TGTGCCAGCAGCCAAGATGTCCTGGGTCTCTTCAGGGCTTGGAACACCGGGGAGCTGTTTTTT

J: TRBJ1-6
D: .
size: few
V: TRBV4-1
CDR3: CASSQERVPNSPLHF
DNA: TGCGCCAGCAGCCAAGAGCGGGTCCCTAATTCACCCCTCCACTTT

J: TRBJ1-1
D: TRBD1
size: .
V: TRBV28
CDR3: CASSVRQGARAFF
DNA: TGTGCCAGCTCAGTCCGACAGGGGGCGAGAGCTTTCTTT

J: TRBJ1-2
D: .
size: .
V: TRBV29-1
CDR3: CSVEQGSYGYTF
DNA: TGCAGCGTTGAACAGGGTTCCTATGGCTACACCTTC

J: TRBJ2-7
D: TRBD2
size: .
V: TRBV5-6
CDR3: CASSLTSGGNYEQYF
DNA: TGTGCCAGCAGCTTAACTAGCGGGGGTAACTACGAGCAGTACTTC

J: TRBJ2-5
D: .
size: .
V: TRBV7-2
CDR3: CASSLRGGWETQYF
DNA: TGTGCCAGCAGCCTCAGGGGAGGGTGGGAGACCCAGTACTTC

J: TRBJ1-2
D: TRBD1
size: once
V: TRBV11-3
CDR3: CASSSSPSDRGGYTF
DNA: TGTGCCAGCAGCTCCTCCCCGTCGGACAGGGGAGGCTACACCTTC

J: TRBJ1-2
D: .
size: .
V: TRBV27
CDR3: CASSLWEGEGYTF
DNA: TGTGCCAGCAGTTTATGGGAGGGCGAAGGCTACACCTTC

J: TRBJ1-2
D: TRBD1
size: .
V: TRBV4-3
CDR3: CASSQVPPGQGVGYTF
DNA: TGCGCCAGCAGCCAAGTCCCACCGGGACAGGGGGTAGGCTACACCTTC

J: TRBJ2-1
D: .
size: .
V: TRBV5-1
CDR3: CASSFGSSYNEQFF
DNA: TGCGCCAGCAGCTTCGGGAGCTCCTACAATGAGCAGTTCTTC

J: TRBJ2-5
D: TRBD2
size: .
V: TRBV3-1/TRBV3-2
CDR3: CASSQERSGGFLGETQYF
DNA: TGTGCCAGCAGCCAAGAGAGGAGCGGGGGGTTCTTGGGCGAGACCCAGTACTTC

J: TRBJ1-4
D: .
size: .
V: TRBV7-2
CDR3: CASSIQVSSEKLFF
DNA: TGTGCCAGCAGTATACAGGTTTCCTCGGAAAAACTGTTTTTT

J: TRBJ2-6
D: .
size: .
V: TRBV10-2
CDR3: CASSERVSGANVLTF
DNA: TGCGCCAGCAGTGAGCGGGTCTCTGGGGCCAACGTCCTGACTTTC

J: TRBJ2-7
D: .
size: .
V: TRBV30
CDR3: CAWSGLTGRSYEQYF
DNA: TGTGCCTGGAGTGGATTGACAGGCCGCTCCTACGAGCAGTACTTC

J: TRBJ2-1
D: .
size: .
V: TRBV9
CDR3: CASSLTGSRQFF
DNA: TGTGCCAGCAGCTTGACTGGCTCTAGGCAGTTCTTC

J: TRBJ2-3
D: TRBD2
size: .
V: TRBV20-1
CDR3: CSASERLAGGPTQYF
DNA: TGCAGTGCTAGTGAGAGACTAGCGGGGGGCCCTACGCAGTATTTT

J: TRBJ2-1
D: .
size: .
V: TRBV6-1
CDR3: CASSEAGLYNEQFF
DNA: TGTGCCAGCAGTGAAGCGGGGCTGTACAATGAGCAGTTCTTC

J: TRBJ2-5
D: .
size: once
V: TRBV2
CDR3: CASIRPSGGETQYF
DNA: TGTGCCAGCATTCGTCCGTCAGGCGGGGAGACCCAGTACTTC

J: TRBJ1-2
D: .
size: .
V: TRBV7-3
CDR3: CASSLTFIPGGYTF
DNA: TGTGCCAGCAGCTTAACCTTCATCCCGGGGGGCTACACCTTC

J: TRBJ2-3
D: .
size: .
V: TRBV11-2
CDR3: CASSPLGRGSTDTQYF
DNA: TGTGCCAGCAGCCCGCTAGGACGGGGTAGCACAGATACGCAGTATTTT

J: TRBJ2-2
D: TRBD1
size: .
V: TRBV7-6
CDR3: CASSQRTGQTGELFF
DNA: TGTGCCAGCAGCCAGCGGACAGGCCAAACCGGGGAGCTGTTTTTT

J: TRBJ2-7
D: TRBD1
size: .
V: TRBV5-1
CDR3: CASSLGQGFYEQYF
DNA: TGCGCCAGCAGCTTGGGACAGGGCTTCTACGAGCAGTACTTC

J: TRBJ1-3
D: .
size: .
V: TRBV3-1/TRBV3-2
CDR3: CASSHREGNTIYF
DNA: TGTGCCAGCAGCCACAGGGAAGGAAACACCATATATTTT

J: TRBJ2-3
D: .
size: few
V: TRBV2
CDR3: CASSPEEGSDTQYF
DNA: TGTGCCAGCAGCCCAGAGGAGGGTTCAGATACGCAGTATTTT

J: TRBJ1-3
D: .
size: .
V: TRBV19
CDR3: CASSSARGSGNTIYF
DNA: TGTGCCAGTAGTAGCGCCAGGGGCTCTGGAAACACCATATATTTT

J: TRBJ1-1
D: TRBD1
size: .
V: TRBV10-3
CDR3: CAISDQGAPKFGTEAFF
DNA: TGTGCCATCAGTGACCAGGGGGCCCCAAAATTTGGCACTGAAGCTTTCTTT

J: TRBJ2-5
D: TRBD2
size: few
V: TRBV29-1
CDR3: CSVASGGAWETQYF
DNA: TGCAGCGTTGCCAGCGGGGGGGCCTGGGAGACCCAGTACTTC

J: TRBJ2-7
D: TRBD1
size: .
V: TRBV7-2
CDR3: CASSRDRTYEQYF
DNA: TGTGCCAGCAGCAGGGACAGAACCTACGAGCAGTACTTC

J: TRBJ2-4
D: TRBD1
size: once
V: TRBV3-1/TRBV3-2
CDR3: CASSHGPGQQNIQYF
DNA: TGTGCCAGCAGCCACGGACCGGGACAGCAAAACATTCAGTACTTC

J: TRBJ1-4
D: TRBD1
size: .
V: TRBV30
CDR3: CAWSPNRGRNEKLFF
DNA: TGTGCCTGGAGCCCGAACAGGGGGCGGAATGAAAAACTGTTTTTT

J: TRBJ2-1
D: .
size: .
V: TRBV9
CDR3: CASSPPFLNEQFF
DNA: TGTGCCAGCAGCCCCCCGTTCCTCAATGAGCAGTTCTTC

J: TRBJ1-2
D: .
size: .
V: TRBV9
CDR3: CASSLPMGGTPKGYTF
DNA: TGTGCCAGCAGCCTCCCAATGGGGGGGACACCCAAAGGCTACACCTTC

J: TRBJ2-1
D: .
size: .
V: TRBV6-4
CDR3: CASSDRTAGKHEQFF
DNA: TGTGCCAGCAGTGACAGAACGGCAGGGAAGCATGAGCAGTTCTTC

J: TRBJ2-2
D: TRBD1
size: once
V: TRBV11-1
CDR3: CASSRPGGPNTGELFF
DNA: TGTGCCAGCAGCCGACCAGGGGGCCCGAACACCGGGGAGCTGTTTTTT

J: TRBJ2-3
D: .
size: .
V: TRBV19
CDR3: CASRVGQGSDTQYF
DNA: TGTGCCAGTAGGGTGGGGCAGGGTTCTGATACGCAGTATTTT

J: TRBJ1-6
D: .
size: .
V: TRBV7-3
CDR3: CASSLSGPAAASPLHF
DNA: TGTGCCAGCAGCCTTAGCGGGCCTGCGGCGGCCTCACCCCTCCACTTT

J: TRBJ1-2
D: TRBD1
size: .
V: TRBV2
CDR3: CASSTGTGASGYTF
DNA: TGTGCCAGCAGTACCGGGACAGGGGCTTCTGGCTACACCTTC

J: TRBJ1-4
D: .
size: .
V: TRBV4-2
CDR3: CASSQEGDSEKLFF
DNA: TGTGCCAGCAGCCAAGAAGGGGATAGTGAAAAACTGTTTTTT

J: TRBJ1-2
D: TRBD1
size: .
V: TRBV7-8
CDR3: CASSFRTGVGYTF
DNA: TGTGCCAGCAGCTTCCGGACAGGCGTGGGCTACACCTTC

J: TRBJ2-5
D: .
size: .
V: TRBV11-3
CDR3: CASSFGGYQETQYF
DNA: TGTGCCAGCAGCTTCGGGGGTTACCAAGAGACCCAGTACTTC

J: TRBJ1-3
D: TRBD1
size: .
V: TRBV7-2
CDR3: CASSLDDRGGNTIYF
DNA: TGTGCCAGCAGCTTAGATGACAGGGGTGGAAACACCATATATTTT

J: TRBJ2-1
D: TRBD2
size: .
V: TRBV5-5
CDR3: CASSLGGGEGYNEQFF
DNA: TGTGCCAGCAGCCTAGGCGGGGGGGAGGGCTACAATGAGCAGTTCTTC

J: TRBJ1-4
D: TRBD1
size: .
V: TRBV7-2
CDR3: CASSLGRTGEKLFF
DNA: TGTGCCAGCAGCTTAGGGCGGACAGGGGAAAAACTGTTTTTT

J: TRBJ2-1
D: TRBD2
size: .
V: TRBV4-1
CDR3: CASSQEVRAPGREQFF
DNA: TGCGCCAGCAGCCAAGAGGTAAGGGCCCCCGGGAGGGAGCAGTTCTTC

J: TRBJ1-6
D: .
size: .
V: TRBV4-2
CDR3: CASSHPLGDRLGHSPLHF
DNA: TGTGCCAGCAGCCACCCCCTGGGCGACCGGCTTGGGCATTCACCCCTCCACTTT

J: TRBJ1-5
D: TRBD1
size: once
V: TRBV5-6
CDR3: CASSKRRDRKYQPQHF
DNA: TGTGCCAGCAGCAAACGCCGGGACAGGAAGTATCAGCCCCAGCATTTT

J: TRBJ2-5
D: .
size: .
V: TRBV7-2
CDR3: CASSLASQETQYF
DNA: TGTGCCAGCAGCTTAGCGTCGCAAGAGACCCAGTACTTC